These T cell receptor beta chains were read from a single sample in a study of spatial heterogeneity in lung cancer. MiXCR was run by TCRdb on the 5' RACE reads, yielding one entry per CDR3 protein. This repertoire shows about 50,000 distinct CDR3 sequences, approximately 7.6% found once; its top ten account for about 13%. This sample comprised PBMCs, obtained at surgery. The receptors derive from a female donor with early-stage non-small cell lung cancer. The CDR3 runs from the conserved cysteine through the conserved F or W. The order of the fields is V gene, J gene, CDR3 protein.

>TRBV6-5|TRBJ1-2
CASRSPGAQNYGYTF
>TRBV7-2|TRBJ2-3
CASSLAAGRADTQYF
>TRBV12-3/TRBV12-4|TRBJ2-3
CASRAGSGGHTDTQYF
>TRBV29-1|TRBJ1-1
CSVEQGTTEAFF
>TRBV20-1|TRBJ2-7
CSARMLAGGPEQYF
>TRBV27|TRBJ2-3
CASSHSPGQPPDTQYF
>TRBV5-6|TRBJ2-1
CASSGWTGRDPTDTYNEQFF
>TRBV5-6|TRBJ2-5
CASSLDRGETQYF
>TRBV19|TRBJ1-2
CASRAQGVYGYTF
>TRBV7-2|TRBJ2-1
CASRRGGTGRDHEQFF
>TRBV20-1|TRBJ2-3
CSGRGLPEPDTQYF
>TRBV20-1|TRBJ2-3
CSARGGLAGSTDTQYF
>TRBV29-1|TRBJ2-5
CSVESAGLETQYF
>TRBV3-1|TRBJ1-1
CASSLPGYTEAFF
>TRBV5-1|TRBJ2-5
CASSLEGAMGETQYF
>TRBV9|TRBJ1-4
CASSAQVTNEKLFF
>TRBV27|TRBJ1-2
CASRGQAYGYTF
>TRBV19|TRBJ1-5
CASKEQLPFSNQPQHF
>TRBV30|TRBJ1-1
CAWALHGTGNTEAFF
>TRBV9|-
CASSVGGTSLNEQYF
>TRBV5-1|TRBJ2-6
CASRQASSGANVLTF
>TRBV5-1|TRBJ2-7
CASSVDRGSYEQYF
>TRBV5-1|TRBJ2-2
CASSLVTGVGTGELFF